The clone carrying this T cell receptor beta chain was counted between two and nine times. Its antigen remains unidentified. TCRdb used MiXCR to reprocess the 5' RACE reads, holding one entry per CDR3 protein. The sample contains 450,000 to 700,000 distinct CDR3 sequences, approximately 18% of which appear only once. The J segment lost 5 bases and the V segment lost 4 bases, leaving 10 bases of the junction unmatched. The CDR3 is 15 amino acids. Germline V gives CDR1 SGHAT, CDR2 FQNNGV. This entry is derived from a study of T-cell memory formation after mild COVID-19. Study observations and caveats: The study found contracting CD4+ clones mainly in CM and EM and contracting CD8+ clones in EMRA. Day 15 to 85 contractors were CD4/CD8 balanced; later expanders leaned CD4+.

The sample was PBMCs or a T cell subset sorted from them (not recorded which). The chain uses TRBV11-2 and TRBJ2-7; TRBD1 matches at 8 bases. This TCR came from an adult woman who had mild COVID-19 (a few samples of this study predate the infection). Cell type and time point are not known. The CDR3 DNA reads TGTGCCAGCAGCTACGCTTACCAGGGGGCTCACGAGCAGTACTTC. Translating gives CASSYAYQGAHEQYF.